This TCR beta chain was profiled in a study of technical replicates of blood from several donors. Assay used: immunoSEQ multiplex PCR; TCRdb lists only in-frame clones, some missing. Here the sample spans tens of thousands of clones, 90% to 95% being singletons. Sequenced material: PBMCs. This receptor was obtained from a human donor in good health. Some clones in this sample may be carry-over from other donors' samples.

CDR3: CASSSGSTEAFF. The CDR3 nucleotides are TGTGCCAGCAGCTCAGGGTCCACTGAAGCTTTCTTT. J is TRBJ1-1 and V is TRBV14, with D perhaps TRBD1 (5 bases). Trimming removed 5 bases from V and 4 bases from J, with 8 bases in between. There are 12 residues in the CDR3. CDR1 SGHDN and CDR2 FVKESK come from the germline V gene. The whole variable domain, filled in from reference TRBV14 and TRBJ1-1, reads EAGVTQFPSHSVIEKGQTVTLRCDPISGHDNLYWYRRVMGKEIKFLLHFVKESKQDESGMPNNRFLAERTGGTYSTLKVQPAELEDSGVYFCASSSGSTEAFFGQGTRLTVV.